The 20 T cell receptor beta chains in this list originate from one sample, sequenced in a study of cytotoxic CD8 clonotypes in ibrutinib-treated CLL. The assay was immunoSEQ multiplex PCR, and TCRdb's table has in-frame clones only and misses some. Of some 150,000 clones in the sample, approximately 77% were seen once. Source: PBMCs, taken after 12 months of ibrutinib treatment. These receptors originate from a human donor with chronic lymphocytic leukemia.

The chain combines TRBV2 with TRBJ1-6, with a weak D call TRBD1 (6 bases). Trimming removed 3 bases at V and 6 bases at J, with 12 bases between. The CDR3 has 15 residues. Germline V gene sequence: CDR1 SNHLY, CDR2 FYNNEI. CDR3 DNA sequence: TGTGCCAGCAGTGAGGACAGTGGTGGTAATTCACCCCTCCACTTT. The encoded protein is CASSEDSGGNSPLHF.

This clone appeared once. The CDR3 DNA follows: TGTGCCAGCAGCTTGTTTGGCGGGGCAACTAATGAAAAACTGTTTTTT. Translating it yields CASSLFGGATNEKLFF. The chain joins TRBV5-6 to TRBJ1-4; D unclear. This CDR3 has 16 amino acids. Trimming took off 1 base at V and 0 bases at J, with 10 bases between the two ends. Germline CDR1 and CDR2: SGHDT and YYEEEE.

This clone appeared a single time. The chain links TRBV27 to TRBJ2-1; 7 positions match TRBD2. The ends lost 7 bases at V and 3 bases at J; junction bases unmatched: 9. Germline CDR1 and CDR2: MNHEY and SMNVEV (reference sequence). The length of the CDR3 is 15 residues. CDR3: CASNTFSGHYNEQFF. The CDR3 DNA reads TGTGCCAGCAATACCTTTAGCGGGCACTACAATGAGCAGTTCTTC.

This rearrangement joins TRBV6-5 to TRBJ2-3, with a possible D match to TRBD2 (5 bases). Germline CDR1 is MNHEY and CDR2 is SVGAGI. V gave up 4 bases and J gave up 0 bases, with 8 bases separating them. The CDR3 spans 14 residues. This CDR3 reads CASSSADSTDTQYF. The CDR3 nucleotides read TGTGCCAGCAGTTCAGCGGACAGCACAGATACGCAGTATTTT.

This chain uses TRBV5-1 with TRBJ1-1; D is undetermined. The CDR3 has 14 residues. Germline CDR1 is SGHRS and CDR2 is YFSETQ. V lost 0 bases, J lost 3 bases, and 9 bases lay in between. CDR3 loop: CASSLELVDTEAFF. DNA of the CDR3: TGCGCCAGCAGCTTGGAGCTGGTGGACACTGAAGCTTTCTTT.

The chain uses TRBV19 and TRBJ1-2; D unresolved. There are 14 residues in the CDR3. Per the germline V gene, CDR1 is LNHDA and CDR2 is SQIVND (reference sequence). V gave up 3 bases and J gave up 8 bases, with 16 bases separating them. CDR3 in amino acids: CASSIQTVLEGYTF. The CDR3 DNA follows: TGTGCCAGTAGTATCCAAACCGTGTTAGAAGGCTACACCTTC.

V gene TRBV19 combines with J gene TRBJ2-2, with 7 bases identical to TRBD1. The CDR3 consists of 14 residues. Germline-derived CDR1 and CDR2 are LNHDA and SQIVND (reference sequence). V gave up 5 bases and J gave up 4 bases; unmatched junction bases: 4. The CDR3 sequence: CASSRQGSTGELFF. The CDR3 DNA follows: TGTGCCAGTAGTCGACAGGGATCCACCGGGGAGCTGTTTTTT. Combining the CDR3 with reference TRBV19 and TRBJ2-2 gives the whole variable domain DGGITQSPKYLFRKEGQNVTLSCEQNLNHDAMYWYRQDPGQGLRLIYYSQIVNDFQKGDIAEGYSVSREKKESFPLTVTSAQKNPTAFYLCASSRQGSTGELFFGEGSRLTVL.

The chain recombines TRBV4-3 with TRBJ2-7, with no clear D. The V and J ends lost 0 bases and 1 base respectively, with 10 bases between them. CDR3 length: 15 residues. CDR1 and CDR2 (germline): LGHNA, YSLEER. CDR3 in DNA: TGCGCCAGCAGCCAAGATCGAGAAGGGTCCTACGAGCAGTACTTC. Its translation: CASSQDREGSYEQYF.

This chain uses TRBV11-2 with TRBJ2-7; TRBD1 is a possible D gene (7 bases). V was trimmed by 4 bases and J by 10 bases, leaving 17 bases between them. There are 13 residues in the CDR3. Germline loops: CDR1 SGHAT, CDR2 FQNNGV. This chain's CDR3 is CASSSTRGREQYF. In DNA form, the CDR3 reads TGTGCCAGCAGCTCCACTAGGGGGCGGGAACAGTACTTC.

The chain recombines TRBV6-4 with TRBJ1-5; D may be TRBD1 (5 bases). V lost 9 bases to trimming and J lost 7 bases, with 13 bases between them. The CDR3 runs 12 residues. Germline loops: CDR1 MRHNA, CDR2 SNTAGT. The CDR3 reads CASAGGVQPQHF. For the CDR3, the DNA is TGTGCCAGTGCCGGGGGGGTACAGCCCCAGCATTTT.

The rearrangement joins TRBV27 to TRBJ2-3, with D possibly called TRBD1 or TRBD2 (6 bases each). With 8 bases removed from V and 1 base from J, the gap between germline ends came to 19 bases. CDR1 and CDR2 (germline): MNHEY, SMNVEV (reference sequence). The length of the CDR3 is 16 residues. CDR3 sequence (DNA): TGTGCCAGCTCCAAACCGGGGGCGCGGCGCACAGATACGCAGTATTTT. Amino acid sequence: CASSKPGARRTDTQYF.

The rearrangement links TRBV7-2 to TRBJ2-6; D is unresolved. Trimming removed 6 bases from V and 0 bases from J, with 3 bases in between. This CDR3 has 13 amino acids. The germline V gene encodes CDR1 SGHTA and CDR2 FQGNSA. This chain's CDR3 is CASRDSGANVLTF. The DNA of the CDR3 is TGTGCCAGCAGGGACTCTGGGGCCAACGTCCTGACTTTC. Full variable domain (outside the CDR3, taken from reference TRBV7-2 and TRBJ2-6): GAGVSQSPSNKVTEKGKDVELRCDPISGHTALYWYRQSLGQGLEFLIYFQGNSAPDKSGLPSDRFSAERTGGSVSTLTIQRTQQEDSAVYLCASRDSGANVLTFGAGSRLTVL.

In the case of this clone: No conserved phenylalanine or tryptophan is present at the end of the CDR3, so a read error is the likely explanation. Because the CDR3's place on the DNA is in doubt, the DNA is left out and the CDR3 is given as listed by TCRdb. The genes are TRBV7-9 and TRBJ2-7. The CDR3 length equals 10 residues, ends included. Germline CDR1 and CDR2: SEHNR and FQNEAQ (reference sequence). The chain's CDR3 is CASSPVEGYL.

This clone was counted between two and nine times. This chain uses TRBV28 with TRBJ2-5; TRBD2 agrees at 7 bases. From germline, CDR1 is MDHEN and CDR2 SYDVKM. V shed 3 bases, J shed 9 bases, and the junction held 4 bases outside the gene matches. The CDR3 is made up of 12 amino acids. The chain's CDR3 is CASSLASGPQYF. The CDR3 bases are TGTGCCAGCAGTTTGGCTAGCGGCCCCCAGTACTTC.

The DNA for the CDR3 is TGCGCCAGCAGCTTGGGACCGGGGAGCTCCTACAATGAGCAGTTCTTC. Translation gives CASSLGPGSSYNEQFF. The chain carries TRBV5-1 and TRBJ2-1, with D possibly matching TRBD2 (5 bases). V was clipped by 0 bases and J by 0 bases, with 10 bases between them. This CDR3 contains 16 residues. Germline V gives CDR1 SGHRS, CDR2 YFSETQ.

This chain connects TRBV10-3 to TRBJ2-5, with D tentatively TRBD1 (5 bases). The CDR3 loop spans 14 amino acids. The germline V and J ends were trimmed by 6 bases and 5 bases, with 16 bases remaining between them. CDR1 is ENHRY and CDR2 is SYGVKD in the germline V gene. CDR3 amino acids: CAIRGQGDRETQYF. In DNA form, the CDR3 reads TGTGCCATCAGAGGCCAAGGGGATAGGGAGACCCAGTACTTC.

The genes are TRBV27 and TRBJ2-6, with TRBD2 as a possible D gene (5 bases). Germline lookup yields CDR1 MNHEY and CDR2 SMNVEV (reference sequence). The CDR3 has 15 amino acids. Trimming left V 2 bases short and J 4 bases short, with 9 bases between. The CDR3 protein is CASSLRGAGANVLTF. In nucleotides, the CDR3 is TGTGCCAGCAGTTTACGGGGAGCCGGGGCCAACGTCCTGACTTTC. Full variable domain (missing parts from reference TRBV27 and TRBJ2-6): EAQVTQNPRYLITVTGKKLTVTCSQNMNHEYMSWYRQDPGLGLRQIYYSMNVEVTDKGDVPEGYKVSRKEKRNFPLILESPSPNQTSLYFCASSLRGAGANVLTFGAGSRLTVL.

This clone was seen a handful of times. The chain recombines TRBV18 with TRBJ2-1; TRBD2 agrees at 11 bases. The CDR3 consists of 15 residues. J was trimmed by 0 bases and V by 6 bases; bases with no gene match: 1. Germline loops: CDR1 KGHSH, CDR2 LQKENI. The chain's CDR3 is CASSTSGSSYNEQFF. CDR3 sequence (DNA): TGTGCCAGCTCCACTAGCGGGAGCTCCTACAATGAGCAGTTCTTC. Supplemented by reference TRBV18 and TRBJ2-1, the full variable domain reads NAGVMQNPRHLVRRRGQEARLRCSPMKGHSHVYWYRQLPEEGLKFMVYLQKENIIDESGMPKERFSAEFPKEGPSILRIQQVVRGDSAAYFCASSTSGSSYNEQFFGPGTRLTVL.

The chain joins TRBV5-1 to TRBJ2-3; D is undetermined. The germline CDR1 and CDR2 sequences are SGHRS and YFSETQ. V was shortened by 4 bases and J by 4 bases, with 19 bases between the two germline ends. This CDR3 comprises 16 residues. As DNA, the CDR3 is TGCGCCAGCAGCACAAGGGCGGAAGTGCGTTCAGATACGCAGTATTTT. Translated, it gives CASSTRAEVRSDTQYF.

The chain employs TRBV7-9 and TRBJ1-1; no definite D call. CDR1 and CDR2 from the germline V gene are SEHNR and FQNEAQ (reference sequence). The CDR3 is made up of 12 amino acids. Trimming cost V 6 bases and J 2 bases, with 7 bases left between them. The CDR3 spells CASRPDNTEAFF. The DNA of the CDR3 is TGTGCCAGCAGACCGGATAACACTGAAGCTTTCTTT. Filled out from reference TRBV7-9 and TRBJ1-1, the complete variable domain reads DTGVSQNPRHKITKRGQNVTFRCDPISEHNRLYWYRQTLGQGPEFLTYFQNEAQLEKSRLLSDRFSAERPKGSFSTLEIQRTEQGDSAMYLCASRPDNTEAFFGQGTRLTVV.